This TCR beta chain was sequenced in a study of cytomegalovirus exposure and HLA in healthy donors. Study information: Researchers found that less than 90% of 300 to 450 genotyped donors fell within the Caucasian-associated ancestry cluster.

This CDR3 is 17 amino acids long. J was trimmed by 6 bases and V by 4 bases; bases with no gene match: 9. Per germline, CDR1 ENHRY and CDR2 SYGVKD. PCR employed 60 Vbeta and 13 Jbeta primers. The method was immunoSEQ multiplex PCR; TCRdb's version includes in-frame clones alone and lacks a portion of them. The sample lists hundreds of thousands of clones; 76% were seen once. Study-wide points: A later analysis showed that HLA-associated TCR beta chains had undergone more clonal expansion than equally common others. Versus the roughly 640-donor mean, an Asian-associated ancestry cluster reportedly showed fewer N-insertions in a later analysis. In an earlier analysis, most TCR beta V segments were productive about 90% or about 30% of the time.

Comment on this clone: Its antigen is unidentified.

The sample consisted of PBMCs. The genes are TRBV10-3 and TRBJ2-7; 16 nucleotides agree with TRBD2. The receptor's source is a man aged 18 to 30 in good health and CMV-seronegative. In nucleotides, the CDR3 is TGTGCCATCAGTGGAGGGACTAGCGGGAGGGCCAGTCCCGAGCAGTACTTC. Encoded protein: CAISGGTSGRASPEQYF.